This T cell receptor beta chain comes out of a study of cytomegalovirus exposure and HLA in healthy donors (dated by TCRdb to about 2017). About the investigation overall: According to an earlier analysis of around 600 of the donors, about 179 million T cells yielded 90 million to 130 million unique TCR beta sequences and approximately 300 Gb of sequence data. An early release covering just under 650 HLA-typed donors comprised approximately 300 gigabases of sequencing data and tens of millions of unique TCR sequences. Among the approximately 400 genotyped donors, around 81% belonged to the genetic ancestry cluster associated with self-reported Caucasian donors. The study aimed to test whether cataloging public T cell receptors could reveal signatures of past pathogen exposure. The study profiled the T cell repertoires of hundreds of subjects by immunosequencing and related them to cytomegalovirus serostatus. In addition to the first cohort of 650 to 800 subjects, a separate validation cohort of 120 different subjects was used. The study combined high-throughput TCR immunosequencing, statistical association of individual TCRs with disease status, and machine learning to predict cytomegalovirus infection status. A later analysis re-analyzed previously published TCR beta repertoires from roughly 690 donors and added high-resolution HLA genotyping to study TCR occurrence patterns. Rather than using new phenotypic data, the later analysis identified candidate immune exposures from TCR beta sequences and from how often those sequences occurred across donors. In an earlier analysis of more than 550 of the donors, high-throughput TCR beta sequencing was used to judge whether each TCR beta V gene segment behaved as functional or pseudogenic. Alongside the repertoire data, information on donor age, sex, ethnicity and CMV serostatus was compiled. Genome-wide SNP genotypes for about 65% of the 666 donors were used in a later genetic analysis, which treated that subset as a discovery cohort. All discovery cohort repertoires had been generated using a single sequencing platform. Both class I and class II loci were covered by HLA typing, at four-digit resolution. The number of typed donors differed by locus: roughly 629-640 for A, B, C, DRB1 and DQB1; approximately 520 for DQA1; 606 for DPA1; and about 470 for DPB1. Because of strong linkage in the cohort, 5 or 6 DR-DQ haplotypes were treated as single units for association and clustering. Among roughly 370 genotyped donors of the cohort, an average of about 240,000 unique TCR beta nucleotide sequences were sequenced per donor, 15% to 20% of them non-productive.

General study outcomes and caveats: Because HLA typing was missing for some donors at each locus, association tests included only the typed subset. Cytomegalovirus status was reported to be diagnosed by the classifier with high specificity and sensitivity in both the original and validation cohorts. Several of the top co-occurrence clusters appeared to be linked to parvovirus B19, influenza, CMV and Epstein-Barr virus, according to a later analysis. A further reported finding was that TCR beta sequences accurately predicted the HLA-A and HLA-B alleles for most subjects in the first cohort. In a later genetic analysis, fewer N-insertions in productive TCRs were reported among donors in an Asian-associated ancestry cluster than the roughly 640-donor mean. The authors suggested that the approach could potentially be generalized to other disease states and immunological phenotypes. According to a later analysis, most CMV-associated TCR beta chains appeared to be HLA-restricted, and the HLA associations seemed to be driven largely by CMV exposure. Some IMGT-functional V segments, including TRBV6-2 and TRBV6-3, could not be told apart with the 87-base-pair reads, so those segments were excluded. The cohort was sequenced for TCR beta chains only, and without alpha or paired-chain data the features that could be detected were limited. In an earlier analysis of more than 500 of the donors, most TCR beta V segments appeared in productive rearrangements about 87% or about 30% of the time, broadly matching IMGT annotations. Because counts were too low, more than 15 rarely observed V segments, including chromosome 9 orphons, were excluded from the earlier analysis of 587 of the donors. Linkage disequilibrium might explain the correlated functional status among segregating V segments, but an unknown experimental factor could not be ruled out. In a later analysis, HLA-associated TCR beta chains were found to be more clonally expanded and to have lower generation probabilities than equally common non-associated chains. When HLA alleles, especially DR and DQ, strongly co-occurred, TCR associations were difficult to assign to individual alleles. Specific HLA alleles were associated with 16,951 TCR beta sequences at a false discovery rate of 0.05 in a later analysis. For the cohort, immune exposure information was limited to CMV serostatus. In a later analysis, TCR association rates were found to vary across HLA loci, with the most associated TCRs seen for DRB1 alleles and the fewest for HLA-C alleles. Roughly uniform sequencing depth across donors was assumed in presence/absence analyses, although this assumption may not hold. An association between a missense DCLRE1C variant and V-gene and J-gene trimming of TCR beta chains was found in a later genetic analysis and replicated in an independent cohort. Most TCR sequences were observed very rarely across donors, whereas some public TCRs were present in many individuals. A few of the identified cytomegalovirus-associated TCR beta chains were confirmed in vitro to be specific for cytomegalovirus antigens. The sequencing pipeline was judged likely to have produced a cluster of highly shared sequence variants as a technical artifact. A total of about 180 TCR beta chains were listed by the study as associated with cytomegalovirus.

The cohort was made up of several hundred healthy bone marrow donors. All cohort members were sampled while nominally healthy, although unrecorded immune exposures were likely present. The donor tested CMV seropositive, placing the donor among the roughly 270 seropositive members of the cohort. A peripheral blood sample was collected from each donor, and TCR beta sequencing was performed on peripheral blood mononuclear cells. Genomic DNA extraction from the blood cell samples was performed with the Qiagen DNeasy Blood Extraction Kit. Comments on this clone: Its antigen is unknown. No quality values exist for individual bases; no much larger clone is one base distant.

The CDR3 numbers 16 residues from cysteine through phenylalanine. Solely the CDR3 DNA is kept, with 48 bases framed from the first base. From the germline V gene, CDR1 is SGHVS and CDR2 is FNYEAQ. Compared with germline, V lacks 1 base and J lacks 0 bases; bases without a gene match: 3. Preparation of the library involved the immunoSEQ multiplex PCR assay. For the multiplex PCR, a mixture combining 60 forward primers for TCR Vbeta segments and 13 reverse primers for TCR Jbeta segments was used. A multiplex PCR assay on genomic DNA amplified the CDR3 region of rearranged TCR beta genes. The amplified TCR beta libraries were sequenced on the Illumina HiSeq System as 87-base-pair reads. In the source study's methods: A later analysis tallied tens of millions of unique TCR beta chains across the 666 repertoires, and approximately 11 million of those chains were shared by two or more donors. A nearest-neighbor algorithm error-corrected the raw reads and collapsed the reads into unique sequences, merging closely related sequences to remove PCR and sequencing errors. Alignment of CDR3 sequences to IMGT reference sequences was used to assign V, D and J gene segments. For a sequence to be retained, at least a six-nucleotide match to both a V gene segment and a J gene segment was required. A rearrangement counted as productive if the CDR3 had no stop codons and remained in frame with V and J, and every other rearrangement counted as non-productive. CDR3 was defined according to IMGT convention as the region running from the second conserved V-encoded cysteine to the conserved J-encoded phenylalanine. The earlier analysis of 550 to 650 of the donors excluded any sequence lacking an unambiguous match to a single V gene segment. An earlier analysis of 587 of the donors classified V segments as functional when productive rearrangements were above 56.7% and as segregating when the standard deviation between donors was above 5%. To diagnose cytomegalovirus status from the catalog of TCR beta chain sequences, a statistical classification framework was built. V and J gene assignment, in a later analysis, came from comparing TCR nucleotide sequences with IMGT/GENE-DB human TR gene sequences. Using the TCRdist pipeline, a later analysis assigned CDR3 sequences along with most-parsimonious VDJ recombination scenarios. In a later analysis, every TCR beta chain was defined by the combination of its CDR3 amino acid sequence and its V-gene family, and reads without a unique V-gene family were dropped. In a later analysis, 450 to 600 highly shared, low-generation-probability nucleotide sequences were removed to address suspected cross-contamination and a sequencing artifact. A later analysis calculated a clonal expansion index for each public chain from normalized within-repertoire ranks of inferred template counts. A later analysis computed generation probabilities with a VDJ recombination model fitted to out-of-frame rearrangements, and checked the results against IGoR. A later analysis scored TCR-TCR, TCR-HLA and TCR-CMV co-occurrence with hypergeometric tests, applying a repertoire-size bias correction to TCR pairs. To estimate false discovery rates, a later analysis permuted the HLA or CMV assignments 20 times. In a later analysis, co-occurring TCRs were grouped using DBSCAN, with TCRdist sequence similarity added in when clustering inside HLA-allele-positive subsets. For co-occurrence clustering, repertoires with fewer than 30,000 or more than 120,000 public chains were excluded, along with five repertoires with anomalous nucleotide sharing. TCRdb limited this immuneACCESS table to in-frame rearrangements with V and J called. A share of clones is missing; checked studies link under half to unresolved V genes, and the rest is unexplained. Clone size and the V and J calls come from that table; the DNA yielded D and trimming. Within this sample are around 200,000 clones, with about three quarters of them counted one time only. The top ten hold around 3.5% of the sample.

The chain joins TRBV7-6 to TRBJ1-3, with 7 bases aligning to TRBD1. The receptor was derived from a woman aged 55-69 years in good health and CMV-seropositive. What was sequenced was PBMCs. The CDR3 in this case is CASSLGQGLSGNTIYF. The nucleotide sequence is TGTGCCAGCAGCTTAGGACAGGGCCTCTCTGGAAACACCATATATTTT. The CDR3, completed at both ends by the reference TRBV7-6 and TRBJ1-3 genes, gives the full variable domain GAGVSQSPRYKVTKRGQDVALRCDPISGHVSLYWYRQALGQGPEFLTYFNYEAQQDKSGLPNDRFSAERPEGSISTLTIQRTEQRDSAMYRCASSLGQGLSGNTIYFGEGSWLTVV.